The 13 T cell receptor beta chains in this list originate from one sample, sequenced in a study of beta chain features in type 1 diabetes. Study-wide results and caveats: Moderately but significantly shorter TCRB CDR3s were found in Type 1 diabetes patients in all four CD4+ subsets.

These receptors' targets are unknown. Sequenced material consisted of expressed TCRB transcripts (all of the isolated RNA was reverse transcribed). Sequencing was performed with immunoSEQ multiplex PCR; in TCRdb, only in-frame clones are kept and a portion is missing. The sample shows more than 250,000 clones, over 20% of them seen only once. The sequenced material came from naive CD4+ T cells from blood. These receptors came from a woman in her thirties or forties with type 1 diabetes.

The genes are TRBV5-1 and TRBJ2-1; D is perhaps TRBD2 (6 bases). Trimming took 7 bases from V and 4 from J, leaving 12 bases between them. Germline V CDR1 and CDR2: SGHRS, YFSETQ. The CDR3 sequence is 13 residues long. The CDR3 nucleotides are TGCGCCAGCCAAGCGGAGGGTTACAATGAGCAGTTCTTC. Protein sequence: CASQAEGYNEQFF.

The chain uses TRBV2 and TRBJ2-1; 11 nucleotides align to TRBD2. Trimming cost V 7 bases and J 0 bases; bases outside gene matches: 2. Germline CDR1 is SNHLY and CDR2 is FYNNEI. CDR3 length: 15 amino acids. The CDR3 sequence is CASTTSGGSYNEQFF. The CDR3 region has the DNA TGTGCCAGCACTACTAGCGGGGGCTCCTACAATGAGCAGTTCTTC. Filled out from reference TRBV2 and TRBJ2-1, the complete variable domain reads EPEVTQTPSHQVTQMGQEVILRCVPISNHLYFYWYRQILGQKVEFLVSFYNNEISEKSEIFDDQFSVERPDGSNFTLKIRSTKLEDSAMYFCASTTSGGSYNEQFFGPGTRLTVL.

This clone has a handful of counts. This chain joins TRBV9 and TRBJ1-4, with a tentative D call TRBD1 (6 bases). The CDR3 runs 13 residues. Germline V lookup: CDR1 SGDLS, CDR2 YYNGEE. The V end was cut by 4 bases, the J end by 8 bases, with 12 bases between. In DNA form, the CDR3 reads TGTGCCAGCAGCCCTCAGGGGACAGAAAAACTGTTTTTT. This sequence encodes CASSPQGTEKLFF.

This chain links TRBV9 with TRBJ2-3; 9 nucleotides align to TRBD2. Trimming removed 0 bases from V and 4 bases from J; junction bases left unmatched: 15. The CDR3 is 19 residues long. Germline-derived CDR1 and CDR2 are SGDLS and YYNGEE. CDR3 region: CASSVVGGVFSGGADTQYF. Written as DNA, the CDR3 is TGTGCCAGCAGCGTAGTCGGCGGGGTTTTTAGCGGGGGCGCAGATACGCAGTATTTT.

This clone was seen a few times. The chain has TRBV28 and TRBJ1-2, with TRBD1 matching over 8 bases. The CDR3 is 13 residues long. Germline V gene data show CDR1 as MDHEN and CDR2 as SYDVKM. Trimming at V came to 3 bases and at J to 8 bases, leaving 5 bases not matched to a gene. CDR3 sequence: CASSLTGALGYTF. CDR3 DNA: TGTGCCAGCAGTTTGACAGGGGCGCTGGGCTACACCTTC.

The chain couples TRBV15 to TRBJ2-7; possibly TRBD1 for D (5 bases). CDR1 and CDR2 from the germline V gene are LNHNV and YYDKDF (reference sequence). This CDR3 is 15 amino acids long. V lost 0 bases and J 6 bases, leaving 15 bases between the germline ends. The CDR3 loop reads CATSRDWAQQGEQYF. DNA of the CDR3: TGTGCCACCAGCAGAGATTGGGCCCAGCAGGGCGAGCAGTACTTC.

The CDR3 DNA is TGCAGCGTTAGGGACAGTTACATGAACACTGAAGCTTTCTTT. Translating it yields CSVRDSYMNTEAFF. This chain joins TRBV29-1 and TRBJ1-1; the match to TRBD1 covers 7 bases. This CDR3 comprises 14 residues. Trimming took 5 bases from V and 0 from J; bases not matched to a gene: 6. Germline V gives CDR1 SQVTM, CDR2 ANQGSEA. Filled out from reference TRBV29-1 and TRBJ1-1, the complete variable domain reads SAVISQKPSRDICQRGTSLTIQCQVDSQVTMMFWYRQQPGQSLTLIATANQGSEATYESGFVIDKFPISRPNLTFSTLTVSNMSPEDSSIYLCSVRDSYMNTEAFFGQGTRLTVV.

This chain uses TRBV18 with TRBJ2-1; 7 bases are shared with TRBD1. This CDR3 region has 14 residues. Germline values: CDR1 KGHSH, CDR2 LQKENI. The V gene end was trimmed by 2 bases and the J gene end by 5 bases; junction bases not matched to a gene: 3. The CDR3 loop reads CASSPGTANNEQFF. The CDR3 region has the DNA TGTGCCAGCTCACCAGGGACAGCTAACAATGAGCAGTTCTTC.

The chain uses TRBV30 and TRBJ2-1; unclear D gene. V lost 0 bases, J lost 7 bases, and 4 bases lay in between. The CDR3 consists of 11 residues. From germline, CDR1 is GTSNPN and CDR2 SVGIG (reference sequence). The CDR3 DNA reads TGTGCCTGGAGTGTAGCGAATGAGCAGTTCTTC. Protein product: CAWSVANEQFF.

This clone has a handful of counts. The chain carries TRBV4-3 and TRBJ2-7, with D possibly matching TRBD1 (6 bases). V gave up 4 bases and J gave up 2 bases, with 15 bases separating them. The CDR3 has 15 residues. Per germline, CDR1 LGHNA and CDR2 YSLEER. Here the CDR3 reads CASSPQTGNTYEQYF. The CDR3 DNA sequence: TGCGCCAGCAGCCCTCAGACAGGAAATACCTACGAGCAGTACTTC.

V gene TRBV6-4 combines with J gene TRBJ2-3; tentatively, D is TRBD1 (7 bases). Trimming took 5 bases from V and 6 from J, leaving 12 bases between them. Germline assignment: CDR1 MRHNA and CDR2 SNTAGT. This CDR3 has 13 amino acids. The CDR3 DNA sequence: TGTGCCAGCAGTCACCAGGGGGGCGATACGCAGTATTTT. Protein product: CASSHQGGDTQYF.

The genes are TRBV4-1 and TRBJ2-7, with D unclear. V was shortened by 1 base and J by 0 bases, with 7 bases between the two germline ends. CDR3 length: 14 amino acids. The germline V gene has CDR1 MGHRA and CDR2 YSYEKL. The CDR3 is CASSQVRDSYEQYF. The CDR3 region has the DNA TGCGCCAGCAGCCAAGTAAGAGACTCCTACGAGCAGTACTTC.

V and J are TRBV30 and TRBJ1-5; 7 nucleotides line up with TRBD1. Germline CDR1 GTSNPN, CDR2 SVGIG (reference sequence). V was clipped by 2 bases and J by 0 bases; unmatched bases: 7. The CDR3 covers 16 residues. The CDR3 loop is CAWSLTGVYSNQPQHF. The CDR3 nucleotides read TGTGCCTGGAGTCTAACAGGGGTTTATAGCAATCAGCCCCAGCATTTT.